The sequence of this TCR beta chain was determined in a study of shared clonotypes between healthy human individuals. Study at large: Three plates each covered CD4 naive and memory; CD8 naive two, CD8 memory one.

Findings of the study overall: Tissues were not sampled, only blood, and their repertoires likely differ.

The V end was cut by 5 bases, the J end by 5 bases, with 15 bases between. Germline lookup yields CDR1 SGHNT and CDR2 YENEEA. CDR3 length: 15 amino acids. On this clone itself: Its antigen is not known.

Authors' processing steps: ImmunoSEQ supplied junction-only sequences lacking quality scores, so filtering was different. The table came from immunoSEQ multiplex PCR; TCRdb's copy has only in-frame clones and leaves some out. V and J calls and clone size come straight from that table; D and trimming were deduced from the DNA. Of about 1.1 million clones in the sample, around three quarters were seen once. The sample comprised memory CD4+ T cells from PBMCs. Stated subset: CD45RA-negative fraction. The TCR was taken from a man aged 18 to 29 in good health. Some clones in this sample may be carry-over from other donors' samples. The V gene is TRBV11-3, the J gene TRBJ2-2; perhaps TRBD1 as D (6 bases). The CDR3 loop reads CASSLQGLTTGELFF. Written as DNA, the CDR3 is TGTGCCAGCAGCCTACAGGGTTTAACGACCGGGGAGCTGTTTTTT.